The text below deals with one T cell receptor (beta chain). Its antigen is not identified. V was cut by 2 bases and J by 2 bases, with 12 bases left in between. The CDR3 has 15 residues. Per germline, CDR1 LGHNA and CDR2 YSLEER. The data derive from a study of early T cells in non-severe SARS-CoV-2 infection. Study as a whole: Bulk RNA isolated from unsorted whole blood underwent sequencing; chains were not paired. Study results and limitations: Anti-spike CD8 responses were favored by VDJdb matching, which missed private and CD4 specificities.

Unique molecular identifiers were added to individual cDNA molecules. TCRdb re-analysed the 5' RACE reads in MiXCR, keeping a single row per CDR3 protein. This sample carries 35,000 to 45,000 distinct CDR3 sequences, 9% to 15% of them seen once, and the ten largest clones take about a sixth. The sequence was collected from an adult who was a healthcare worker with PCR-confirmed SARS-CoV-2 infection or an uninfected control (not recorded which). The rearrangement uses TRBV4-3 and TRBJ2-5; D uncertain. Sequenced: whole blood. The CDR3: CASSQSLPYQETQYF. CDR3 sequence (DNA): TGCGCCAGCAGCCAAAGCCTACCCTATCAAGAGACCCAGTACTTC.